This T cell receptor (beta chain) stems from a study of blood T cells in healthy people across ages. The CDR3 consists of 11 residues. Concerning this clonotype: One end of the junction is discordant with germline, which a read error may explain.

A J-beta primer mix and a sample-barcoded 5' primer were used in a second PCR of roughly 6 to 12 cycles. Using its own MiXCR run on the 5' RACE reads, TCRdb lists one record per CDR3 protein. Among about 640,000 distinct CDR3 sequences listed, around 38% were seen once. Per sample, a minimum of 7 million PBMCs were isolated. The receptor was derived from an elderly man in good health. The V and J genes are TRBV12-3 or TRBV12-4 and TRBJ2-1; D is ambiguous. Sequences were obtained from blood. The CDR3 is CAGSPLAEQFF. CDR3 DNA: TGTGCCGGCAGCCCCTTAGCTGAGCAGTTCTTC.